These 30 T cell receptor beta chains came from one sample sequenced in a study of neoadjuvant nivolumab and ipilimumab in lung cancer. Assay used: immunoSEQ multiplex PCR; TCRdb lists only in-frame clones, some missing. The repertoire has more than 8,500 clones, 60% to 80% of them found once; the top ten carry around 7%. Sequencing used tumor tissue, obtained after neoadjuvant nivolumab, alone or with ipilimumab, at or shortly before surgery. These receptors were obtained from an adult with non-small cell lung cancer. Some clones in this sample may be carry-over from other donors' samples.

The rearrangement links TRBV5-6 to TRBJ1-1; possible D gene TRBD1, 6 bases. This CDR3 has 14 amino acids. V was pared by 4 bases and J by 4 bases, with 14 bases between. Germline values: CDR1 SGHDT, CDR2 YYEEEE. For the CDR3, the DNA is TGTGCCAGCAGCGTACAGGGTTATTCCACTGAAGCTTTCTTT. Its protein is CASSVQGYSTEAFF.

V usage is TRBV2 and J usage is TRBJ2-7, with unresolved D. Trimming removed 3 bases at V and 1 base at J, with 4 bases between. CDR1 SNHLY and CDR2 FYNNEI come from the germline V gene. This CDR3 spans 12 amino acids. This CDR3 reads CASSDSSYEQYF. The CDR3 bases are TGTGCCAGCAGTGATTCGTCCTACGAGCAGTACTTC.

Written as DNA, the CDR3 is TGTGCCAGCAGCCAAGATCCGACAGATAACCAAGAGACCCAGTACTTC. This gives the protein CASSQDPTDNQETQYF. The gene calls are TRBV14 and TRBJ2-5, with TRBD1 as a possible D gene (5 bases). CDR3 length: 16 residues. CDR1 is SGHDN, CDR2 FVKESK, per germline. V was clipped by 0 bases and J by 0 bases, with 11 bases between them. Full variable domain (remainder filled in from reference TRBV14 and TRBJ2-5): EAGVTQFPSHSVIEKGQTVTLRCDPISGHDNLYWYRRVMGKEIKFLLHFVKESKQDESGMPNNRFLAERTGGTYSTLKVQPAELEDSGVYFCASSQDPTDNQETQYFGPGTRLLVL.

The chain employs TRBV4-3 and TRBJ2-7; 7 positions agree with TRBD2. CDR1 is LGHNA, CDR2 YSLEER, per germline. The CDR3 runs 16 residues. The V and J ends lost 0 bases and 4 bases, in that order; junction bases with no gene match: 9. The CDR3 reads CASSQERGTTRYEQYF. The CDR3 DNA sequence: TGCGCCAGCAGCCAAGAGCGTGGGACTACCCGTTACGAGCAGTACTTC.

The chain carries TRBV10-3 and TRBJ2-2, with unresolved D. Germline assignment: CDR1 ENHRY and CDR2 SYGVKD. The CDR3 extends over 12 amino acids. Trimming removed 5 bases at V and 6 bases at J, with 7 bases between. Here the CDR3 DNA reads TGTGCCATCAGTTCGGCCCCCGGGGAGCTGTTTTTT. Amino acid sequence: CAISSAPGELFF.

The rearrangement joins TRBV7-2 to TRBJ2-7; D not certain. The length of the CDR3 is 15 residues. Trimming removed 1 base from V and 5 bases from J, with 15 bases in between. Germline V gene lookup returns CDR1 SGHTA and CDR2 FQGNSA. The CDR3 sequence is CASSLGSRSLDEQYF. The CDR3 DNA sequence: TGTGCCAGCAGCTTAGGTTCCAGAAGTCTAGACGAGCAGTACTTC.

V is TRBV11-3 and J is TRBJ2-7; 8 nucleotides line up with TRBD1. The CDR3 length is 15 residues. Germline V gene sequence: CDR1 SGHNT, CDR2 YENEEA. The trim removed 1 base at V and 2 bases at J, leaving 4 bases unmatched. The CDR3 loop is CASSLGQGRTYEQYF. CDR3 nucleotides: TGTGCCAGCAGCTTAGGACAGGGGAGGACCTACGAGCAGTACTTC.

This clone was counted once. The rearrangement links TRBV6-5 to TRBJ2-7, with 9 bases lining up with TRBD1. Germline CDR1 reads MNHEY; CDR2 reads SVGAGI. The CDR3 has 15 amino acids. The junction had 11 bases not matched to a gene; V was cut back by 5 bases and J by 6 bases. The CDR3 sequence: CASSPPTGGRREQYF. The CDR3 coding sequence is TGTGCCAGCAGTCCCCCGACAGGGGGAAGGCGCGAGCAGTACTTC.

V is TRBV18 and J is TRBJ2-3, with TRBD1 as a possible D gene (5 bases). V was cut by 0 bases and J by 2 bases, with 9 bases left in between. Germline loops: CDR1 KGHSH, CDR2 LQKENI. This CDR3 has 15 residues. This CDR3 is CASSPPSGFTDTQYF. The CDR3 nucleotides read TGTGCCAGCTCACCACCATCAGGGTTCACAGATACGCAGTATTTT.

This clone was seen a few times. The V gene is TRBV11-3, the J gene TRBJ2-7; 9 nucleotides match TRBD2. The trim removed 3 bases at V and 0 bases at J, leaving 3 bases unmatched. Germline-derived CDR1 and CDR2 are SGHNT and YENEEA. This CDR3 comprises 15 residues. CDR3 bases: TGTGCCAGCAGCTTGGAGCGGGAGGTCTCCTACGAGCAGTACTTC. Its translation is CASSLEREVSYEQYF.

This clone came up once. V usage is TRBV30 and J usage is TRBJ1-6, with D possibly TRBD1 on 6 matching bases. CDR3 size: 13 residues. Germline V CDR1 and CDR2: GTSNPN, SVGIG (reference sequence). V was trimmed by 6 bases and J by 4 bases, leaving 10 bases between them. In nucleotides, the CDR3 is TGTGCCTGTAGGGGGGAGTATAATTCACCCCTCCACTTT. Translating it yields CACRGEYNSPLHF.

There are a few counts of this clone. V and J are TRBV18 and TRBJ2-7, with D maybe TRBD1 (6 bases). The CDR3 is 15 residues long. Trimming took 2 bases from V and 1 from J, leaving 12 bases between them. In germline, CDR1 is KGHSH, CDR2 LQKENI. The CDR3 nucleotides are TGTGCCAGCTCACCAGGGAACAGGGTGTCCTACGAGCAGTACTTC. This encodes CASSPGNRVSYEQYF.

In nucleotides, the CDR3 is TGTGCCAGCAGCTTAGCAGGGGTCGGAAACACCATATATTTT. It codes for CASSLAGVGNTIYF. The V and J genes are TRBV7-9 and TRBJ1-3; the D gene is possibly TRBD1 (5 bases). The CDR3 runs to 14 residues. Germline V gene sequence: CDR1 SEHNR, CDR2 FQNEAQ (reference sequence). V shed 0 bases and J shed 4 bases, with 7 bases lying between them.

J is TRBJ1-5 and V is TRBV5-1; TRBD1 is a possible D gene (5 bases). V was trimmed by 4 bases and J by 4 bases, leaving 15 bases between them. CDR3 length equals 15 residues. Germline V gene lookup returns CDR1 SGHRS and CDR2 YFSETQ. This chain's CDR3 is CASSRTGTENQPQHF. The CDR3 DNA sequence: TGCGCCAGCAGCCGTACCGGGACCGAGAATCAGCCCCAGCATTTT.

This rearrangement joins TRBV5-5 to TRBJ2-2, with unresolved D. Germline V gene data show CDR1 as SGHKS and CDR2 as YYEKEE (reference sequence). The CDR3 has 16 residues. With 1 base removed from V and 0 bases from J, the gap between germline ends came to 10 bases. CDR3 sequence (DNA): TGTGCCAGCAGCTTGAGGTCAAGCGCGAACACCGGGGAGCTGTTTTTT. Translated: CASSLRSSANTGELFF.

The J gene is TRBJ2-7, the V gene TRBV18; 8 bases match TRBD2. This CDR3 has 14 amino acids. CDR1 and CDR2 (germline): KGHSH, LQKENI. The trim removed 2 bases at V and 6 bases at J, leaving 6 bases unmatched. The CDR3 here is CASSPSGSHAEQYF. CDR3 coding DNA: TGTGCCAGCTCACCAAGCGGGAGTCACGCCGAGCAGTACTTC.

This clone has just a few counts. The CDR3 bases are TGCAGCGCGGACAGGAGGAGCTCCTACAATGAGCAGTTCTTC. It yields the protein CSADRRSSYNEQFF. The chain couples TRBV29-1 to TRBJ2-1; the match to TRBD1 covers 7 bases. The V and J ends lost 7 bases and 0 bases, in that order; junction bases with no gene match: 6. The CDR3 consists of 14 residues. Germline-derived CDR1 and CDR2 are SQVTM and ANQGSEA.

The chain combines TRBV14 with TRBJ1-2; tentatively, D is TRBD1 (5 bases). CDR1 is SGHDN, CDR2 FVKESK, per germline. Trimming took 4 bases from V and 4 from J, leaving 16 bases between them. This CDR3 is built from 15 residues. Here the CDR3 DNA reads TGTGCCAGCAGCCCAACGGGACCCCCAGTCTATGGCTACACCTTC. Its protein is CASSPTGPPVYGYTF. The whole variable domain, remainder taken from reference TRBV14 and TRBJ1-2, is EAGVTQFPSHSVIEKGQTVTLRCDPISGHDNLYWYRRVMGKEIKFLLHFVKESKQDESGMPNNRFLAERTGGTYSTLKVQPAELEDSGVYFCASSPTGPPVYGYTFGSGTRLTVV.

This clone was detected only a few times. V gene TRBV5-1 combines with J gene TRBJ2-2; 7 nucleotides line up with TRBD2. J lost 6 bases, V lost 3 bases, and 8 bases had no gene match. Germline values: CDR1 SGHRS, CDR2 YFSETQ. The CDR3 loop spans 15 amino acids. The chain's CDR3 is CASSSGTTVAGELFF. As DNA, the CDR3 is TGCGCCAGCAGCTCGGGGACTACGGTGGCCGGGGAGCTGTTTTTT.

This chain connects TRBV5-5 to TRBJ2-1, with D possibly being TRBD1 or TRBD2 (5 bases each). The CDR3 length is 12 residues. The ends were cut back, 4 bases at V and 9 bases at J, with 11 bases in the middle. From germline, CDR1 is SGHKS and CDR2 YYEKEE (reference sequence). This CDR3 is CASSQGRPEQFF. CDR3 coding DNA: TGTGCCAGCAGCCAGGGACGTCCTGAGCAGTTCTTC.

The J gene is TRBJ2-3, the V gene TRBV12-2; the D call of TRBD1 is as the table states it, not checked on the DNA. TRBV12-2 is flagged as a pseudogene. The CDR3 covers 17 residues. The CDR3 protein is CASRLVAGAGRTDTQYF. CDR3 coding DNA: TGTGCAAGTCGCTTAGTCGCAGGGGCGGGCCGCACAGATACGCAGTATTTT.

CDR3 amino acids: CASSPRQPNTGELFF. The DNA for the CDR3 is TGTGCCAGCTCACCACGGCAGCCAAACACCGGGGAGCTGTTTTTT. The gene calls are TRBV18 and TRBJ2-2; no definite D call. CDR1 is KGHSH, CDR2 LQKENI, per germline. The CDR3 consists of 15 residues. V lost 1 base to trimming and J lost 2 bases, with 8 bases between them.

The rearrangement links TRBV19 to TRBJ2-2, with 14 bases that match TRBD2. J gave up 6 bases and V 4 bases, and 7 bases lay outside the gene matches. CDR3 size: 17 residues. Germline V gene data show CDR1 as LNHDA and CDR2 as SQIVND (reference sequence). The CDR3 reads CASSRGTSGRIAGELFF. The CDR3 region has the DNA TGTGCCAGTAGTAGAGGGACTAGCGGGAGAATAGCCGGGGAGCTGTTTTTT.

CDR3 in DNA: TGTGCCAGCAGTTACTCGGCAGGGGTGGGATACGAGCAGTACTTC. Protein sequence: CASSYSAGVGYEQYF. V is TRBV6-5 and J is TRBJ2-7; maybe TRBD1 (6 bases). The CDR3 is made up of 15 amino acids. Germline V gene sequence: CDR1 MNHEY, CDR2 SVGAGI. V lost 0 bases to trimming and J lost 4 bases, with 13 bases between them.

The rearrangement uses TRBV7-9 and TRBJ2-1; D call uncertain. In germline, CDR1 is SEHNR, CDR2 FQNEAQ (reference sequence). V lost 4 bases and J lost 15, with 25 bases in between. The CDR3 has 15 amino acids. The CDR3 is CASSSYFSDGETLFF. The CDR3 nucleotides read TGTGCCAGCAGCTCCTATTTCTCTGATGGAGAGACGCTGTTCTTC. Complete variable domain (other parts from reference TRBV7-9 and TRBJ2-1): DTGVSQNPRHKITKRGQNVTFRCDPISEHNRLYWYRQTLGQGPEFLTYFQNEAQLEKSRLLSDRFSAERPKGSFSTLEIQRTEQGDSAMYLCASSSYFSDGETLFFGPGTRLTVL.

This clone has more than one count but fewer than ten. The genes are TRBV7-2 and TRBJ1-6; D perhaps matches TRBD1 (5 bases). Trimming took off 2 bases at V and 4 bases at J, with 9 bases between the two ends. Per the germline V gene, CDR1 is SGHTA and CDR2 is FQGNSA. CDR3 length: 15 amino acids. The CDR3 coding sequence is TGTGCCAGCAGCTTACAGACAGTTTATAATTCACCCCTCCACTTT. Protein: CASSLQTVYNSPLHF.

The CDR3 sequence is CASQERDTQYF. CDR3 in DNA: TGTGCCAGCCAGGAGAGGGATACGCAGTATTTT. The genes are TRBV6-5 and TRBJ2-3; D is undetermined. Looked up from germline, CDR1 is MNHEY and CDR2 is SVGAGI. The ends were cut back, 8 bases at V and 6 bases at J, with 9 bases in the middle. The CDR3 is 11 amino acids.

V and J are TRBV15 and TRBJ1-1; D possibly corresponds to TRBD1 (6 bases). The V end lost 1 base, the J end lost 4 bases, and 10 bases lay between the germline ends. Germline CDR1 and CDR2: LNHNV and YYDKDF (reference sequence). The CDR3 has 14 residues. The CDR3 sequence: CATSRVQGTTEAFF. The CDR3 DNA reads TGTGCCACCAGCAGAGTTCAGGGGACCACTGAAGCTTTCTTT.

The genes are TRBV19 and TRBJ2-7; 7 positions match TRBD1. With 6 bases clipped from V and 7 bases from J, the junction kept 12 bases outside the gene matches. Per the germline V gene, CDR1 is LNHDA and CDR2 is SQIVND (reference sequence). This CDR3 comprises 14 residues. CDR3 sequence: CASRGTVTRGEQYF. CDR3 in DNA: TGTGCCAGTAGGGGGACAGTAACTCGAGGGGAGCAGTACTTC.

The gene calls are TRBV29-1 and TRBJ2-7; the D gene is possibly TRBD2 (6 bases). CDR1 is SQVTM and CDR2 is ANQGSEA in the germline V gene. The CDR3 runs 13 residues. Deletions cut 7 bases from V and 3 bases from J, with 16 bases between. The CDR3 region is CSAGTGLHYEQYF. The CDR3 coding sequence is TGCAGCGCCGGAACGGGACTTCACTACGAGCAGTACTTC.